This entry is about one T cell receptor beta chain. Via MiXCR, TCRdb re-called the 5' RACE reads, giving one row per CDR3 protein. The sample gives a few hundred thousand distinct CDR3 sequences, about 17% of which show up once; 20% to 25% is in the top ten. The sample originates from a study of T-cell memory formation after mild COVID-19. Specimen: PBMCs or a T cell subset sorted from them (not recorded which). The sequence came from a young man who had mild COVID-19 (a few samples of this study predate the infection). Cell type and time point are not known.

The CDR3 loop reads CASSLELRTDTQYF. Here the CDR3 DNA reads TGTGCCAGCAGTTTGGAACTCCGCACAGATACGCAGTATTTT. V gene TRBV12-3 or TRBV12-4 combines with J gene TRBJ2-3, with unresolved D. V lost 3 bases and J 1 base, leaving 8 bases between the germline ends. This CDR3 is built from 14 residues.